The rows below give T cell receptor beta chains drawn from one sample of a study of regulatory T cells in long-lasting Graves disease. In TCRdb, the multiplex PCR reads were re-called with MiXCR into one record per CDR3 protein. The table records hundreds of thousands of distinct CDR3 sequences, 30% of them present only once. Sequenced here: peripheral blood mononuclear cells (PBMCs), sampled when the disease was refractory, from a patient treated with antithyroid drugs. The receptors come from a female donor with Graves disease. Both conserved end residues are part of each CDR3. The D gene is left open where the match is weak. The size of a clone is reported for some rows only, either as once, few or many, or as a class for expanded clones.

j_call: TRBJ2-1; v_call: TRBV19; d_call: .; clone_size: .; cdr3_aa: CASRDREQFF; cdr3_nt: TGTGCCAGTAGAGACAGGGAGCAGTTCTTC
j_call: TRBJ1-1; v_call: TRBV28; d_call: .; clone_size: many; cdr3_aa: CASSINDGFFNTEAFF; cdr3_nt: TGTGCCAGCAGTATAAATGACGGCTTCTTCAACACTGAAGCTTTCTTT
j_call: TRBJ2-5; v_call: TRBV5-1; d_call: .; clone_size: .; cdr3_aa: CASWGEETQYF; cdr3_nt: TGCGCCAGCTGGGGGGAGGAGACCCAGTACTTC
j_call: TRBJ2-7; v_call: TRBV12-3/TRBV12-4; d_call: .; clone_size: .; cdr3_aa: CASSPPPGHLYEQYF; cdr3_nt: TGTGCCAGCAGTCCCCCTCCGGGACACCTCTACGAGCAGTACTTC
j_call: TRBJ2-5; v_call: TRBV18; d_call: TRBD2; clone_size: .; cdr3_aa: CASSPAQGGETQYF; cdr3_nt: TGTGCCAGCTCACCAGCCCAGGGAGGGGAGACCCAGTACTTC
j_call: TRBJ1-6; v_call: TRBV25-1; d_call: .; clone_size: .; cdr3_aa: CASSGHYNSPLHF; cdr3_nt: TGTGCCAGCAGTGGACACTATAATTCACCCCTCCACTTT
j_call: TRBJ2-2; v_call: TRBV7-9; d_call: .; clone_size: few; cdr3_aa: CASSSGATNTGELFF; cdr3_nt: TGTGCCAGCAGCTCAGGAGCTACGAACACCGGGGAGCTGTTTTTT
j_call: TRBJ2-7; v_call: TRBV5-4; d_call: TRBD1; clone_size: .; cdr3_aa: CASSLDGTAYDEQYF; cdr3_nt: TGTGCCAGCAGCTTGGACGGGACAGCCTACGACGAGCAGTACTTC
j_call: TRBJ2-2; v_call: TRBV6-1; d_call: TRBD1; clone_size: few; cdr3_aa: CASSGRGPPNTGELFF; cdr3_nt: TGTGCCAGCAGTGGCAGGGGGCCTCCGAACACCGGGGAGCTGTTTTTT
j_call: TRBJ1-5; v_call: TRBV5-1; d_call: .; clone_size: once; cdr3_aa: CASSPAGGKPQHF; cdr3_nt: TGCGCCAGCAGCCCCGCGGGGGGGAAGCCCCAGCATTTT
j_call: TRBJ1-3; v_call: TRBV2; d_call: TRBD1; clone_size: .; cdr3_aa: CASSVTGNTIYF; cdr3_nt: TGTGCCAGCAGTGTGACAGGGAACACCATATATTTT
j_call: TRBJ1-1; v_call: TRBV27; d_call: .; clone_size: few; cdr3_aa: CASSFGGGSEAFF; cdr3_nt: TGTGCCAGCAGTTTCGGTGGGGGCAGTGAAGCTTTCTTT
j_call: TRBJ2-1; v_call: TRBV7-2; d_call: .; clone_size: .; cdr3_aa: CASRKGTSGYNEQFF; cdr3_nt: TGTGCCAGCAGGAAGGGGACTTCAGGCTACAATGAGCAGTTCTTC
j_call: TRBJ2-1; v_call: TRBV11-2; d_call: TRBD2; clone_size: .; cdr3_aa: CASRRDAGGHEQFF; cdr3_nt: TGTGCCAGCAGACGAGATGCGGGAGGGCATGAGCAGTTCTTC
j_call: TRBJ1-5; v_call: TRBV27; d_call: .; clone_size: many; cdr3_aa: CASSHTGAGRLFSNQPQHF; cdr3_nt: TGTGCCAGCAGTCACACTGGGGCAGGGAGGTTGTTTAGCAATCAGCCCCAGCATTTT
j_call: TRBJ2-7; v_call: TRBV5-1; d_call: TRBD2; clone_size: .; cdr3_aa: CASSPYSSGSFPREQYF; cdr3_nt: TGCGCCAGCAGCCCTTATTCTAGCGGGAGTTTCCCGCGCGAGCAGTACTTC
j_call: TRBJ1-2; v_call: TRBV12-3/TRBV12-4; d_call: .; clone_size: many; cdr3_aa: CASSFTGAYGYTF; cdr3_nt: TGTGCCAGCAGTTTCACCGGGGCCTATGGCTACACCTTC
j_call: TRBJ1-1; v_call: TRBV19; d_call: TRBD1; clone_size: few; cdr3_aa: CASSIDATGGVGTEAFF; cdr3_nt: TGTGCCAGTAGTATAGATGCGACAGGGGGCGTAGGCACTGAAGCTTTCTTT
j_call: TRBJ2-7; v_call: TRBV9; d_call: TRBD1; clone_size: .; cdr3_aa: CASSVGLRTGDEQYF; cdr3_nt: TGTGCCAGCAGCGTAGGTTTAAGGACAGGGGACGAGCAGTACTTC
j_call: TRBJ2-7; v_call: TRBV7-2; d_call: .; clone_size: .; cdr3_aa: CASSLSRSRGSYEQYF; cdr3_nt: TGTGCCAGCAGCTTATCTCGTTCAAGGGGGTCCTACGAGCAGTACTTC
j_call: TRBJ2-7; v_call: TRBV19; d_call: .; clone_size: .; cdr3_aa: CASSIAGETYEQYF; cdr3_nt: TGTGCCAGTAGTATAGCGGGAGAGACCTACGAGCAGTACTTC
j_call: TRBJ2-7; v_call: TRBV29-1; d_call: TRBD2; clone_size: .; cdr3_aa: CSVEDRAAGVSYEQYF; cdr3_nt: TGCAGCGTTGAAGATCGTGCGGCGGGAGTGTCCTACGAGCAGTACTTC